Listed below are T cell receptor beta chains from one sample, sequenced in a study of cytomegalovirus exposure and HLA in healthy donors. Sequencing used immunoSEQ multiplex PCR; TCRdb keeps in-frame clones, though not all of them. The sample lists around 110,000 clones, over 70% seen once, with around 1.6% in the top ten. Sample: PBMCs. The receptors derive from a woman younger than 35 in good health and CMV-seronegative. Both conserved end residues are part of each CDR3. A D gene is named only where the DNA matches it firmly. A row's size may be missing; if present it is once, few, many or a size class.

TRBJ1-1 . TRBV5-1 . CASSLASAGTEAFF
TRBJ2-5 . TRBV9 . CASSPRGLSTETQYF
TRBJ1-4 TRBD1 TRBV9 . CASSLGTGGEKLFF
TRBJ2-6 . TRBV2 few CASSSSGANVLTF
TRBJ1-1 . TRBV18 . CASSPVQGGRSTEAFF
TRBJ2-7 TRBD1 TRBV28 . CASSLTGTGTYEQYF
TRBJ2-1 TRBD2 TRBV29-1 few CSVETGGPYNEQFF
TRBJ2-3 . TRBV11-1 . CASRDSRVSTDTQYF
TRBJ2-7 . TRBV5-6 . CASSFGQGGSYEQYF
TRBJ2-3 TRBD2 TRBV7-9 . CASSLSGGRSTDTQYF
TRBJ1-2 . TRBV7-8 . CASSLAAGDYGYTF
TRBJ2-2 . TRBV27 once CASQPLGTGELFF
TRBJ2-7 . TRBV18 . CASSPAGAYEQYF
TRBJ2-3 TRBD1 TRBV5-8 . CASSLDRAEDTQYF
TRBJ2-2 . TRBV4-1 . CASSQYNGAGELFF
TRBJ1-1 . TRBV15 . CATSRPTVPAEAFF
TRBJ2-2 . TRBV7-6 . CASSPQMNTGELFF
TRBJ2-5 . TRBV13 . CASSLDRRQETQYF
TRBJ1-2 . TRBV6-5 . CATTTRERPYYGYTF
TRBJ1-1 . TRBV28 . CASSFPYYRTEAFF
TRBJ2-1 TRBD2 TRBV6-5 . CASRISGALYNEQFF
TRBJ2-5 TRBD2 TRBV15 . CAASREVSGVEETQYF
TRBJ1-5 . TRBV6-5 . CASSYLGVGNQPQHF
TRBJ1-5 . TRBV2 . CASGTSGGQPQHF
TRBJ2-5 TRBD2 TRBV28 . CASRLAGTSRVETQYF
TRBJ1-2 . TRBV6-1 . CASSELRDIDLYGYTF
TRBJ1-4 . TRBV10-2 . CASSQGPNEKLFF
TRBJ2-1 . TRBV29-1 . CSVAFGYNEQFF
TRBJ1-2 . TRBV6-1 . CASKTGTYGYTF
TRBJ2-1 TRBD2 TRBV14 . CASSQGGGPYNEQFF
TRBJ1-2 . TRBV9 . CASSPTSGQAVVGYTF
TRBJ1-1 TRBD1 TRBV10-3 . CAISRDSMNTEAFF
TRBJ1-2 . TRBV5-1 once CASSLLSNSNGYTF
TRBJ1-1 . TRBV6-6 . CASSYTEDTEAFF
TRBJ2-2 . TRBV6-5 . CASSYGGNTGELFF
TRBJ1-1 TRBD1 TRBV5-1 . CASSLAPGQGARRAEAFF
TRBJ1-1 . TRBV6-1 . CASTTAVTEAFF
TRBJ2-3 TRBD2 TRBV7-2 few CASSLVVSGGAIGDTQYF
TRBJ2-1 TRBD1 TRBV5-1 . CASSFRDRRNEQFF
TRBJ2-7 TRBD2 TRBV5-6 few CASSWGGTREQYF
TRBJ1-3 TRBD1 TRBV6-1 . CASSDGQGLGNTIYF
TRBJ2-2 . TRBV11-2 . CASSLGGPRGELFF
TRBJ2-5 TRBD1 TRBV6-5 few CASSSQGNAQYF
TRBJ2-3 . TRBV5-1 . CASTQTGFSTDTQYF
TRBJ1-6 . TRBV15 . CATSRDRQANSPLHF